The T cell receptor beta chain under discussion was sequenced for a study of shared clonotypes between healthy human individuals. Cells designated naive CD8 were CD45RO-negative and were positively selected for CCR7, with terminally differentiated effector memory CD45RA+ cells excluded. The CDR3 consists of 14 residues. Trimming stripped 0 bases from V and 3 bases from J, with 10 bases between. CDR1 and CDR2 (germline): SGHNT, YYREEE (reference sequence). Findings and caveats of the study: A generally larger estimated richness was seen in naive subsets than in memory subsets.

Sequencing used immunoSEQ multiplex PCR; TCRdb keeps in-frame clones, though not all of them. Among under 2,000,000 clones, just under 95% were seen once, and the ten largest hold roughly 1.2%. This clone appeared a single time. Its antigen remains unknown. Sequenced material: naive CD8+ T cells sorted from blood. This TCR was sampled from a young man in good health. The chain combines TRBV5-4 with TRBJ2-7, with D perhaps TRBD2 (6 bases). The CDR3 here is CASSLEAGFYEQYF. Here the CDR3 DNA reads TGTGCCAGCAGCTTGGAGGCGGGGTTCTACGAGCAGTACTTC.